This T cell receptor (beta chain) was profiled in a study of neoadjuvant anti-PD-1 for oral cavity cancer. For the study at large: Patients without progression got a fourth dose around day 43.

Clones were sequenced by immunoSEQ multiplex PCR, and TCRdb holds only the in-frame ones, with some missing. The data hold approximately 15,000 clones, with around two thirds observed a single time. There are 14 residues in the CDR3. Trimming cost V 2 bases and J 5 bases; bases outside gene matches: 2. The germline V gene encodes CDR1 LGHNA and CDR2 YNFKEQ. This sequence joins TRBV4-2 and TRBJ2-5; 10 bases agree with TRBD2. Specimen: PBMCs, collected before nivolumab (anti-PD-1) treatment. The source is a person aged 35 to 85 with oral cavity squamous cell carcinoma. CDR3 bases: TGTGCCAGCAGCCAAACTAGCGGGGTGGAGACCCAGTACTTC. It translates to CASSQTSGVETQYF.